The entry below describes one T cell receptor (beta chain). The antigen is unknown. This entry comes from a study of Ad26.COV2.S vaccination and SARS-CoV-2 variants. Background on the study: The Ad26.COV2.S arm of the COV1001 trial was where the donor was placed. Study-level points and caveats: The placebo group had lower spike-specific TCR breadth than the vaccine recipients did. Across vaccine and placebo recipients, the breadth of non-spike TCRs was similar.

This CDR3 is 15 amino acids long. V was pared by 1 base and J by 9 bases, with 7 bases of the junction left unmatched. Germline V gene data show CDR1 as LGHNA and CDR2 as YSLEER. The treatment here: some 19 received Ad26.COV2.S at low or high dose, single or two shots; about 5 received placebo; per-sample allocation not given. The investigators took samples on day 63 after the first vaccine or placebo injection. Only in-frame clones appear in the TCRdb table, and some are missing; sequencing was by immunoSEQ multiplex PCR. The table shows fewer than 500,000 clones, with about 91% occurring only once.

This specimen was peripheral blood, taken in a trial of Ad26.COV2.S vaccine versus placebo. The J gene is TRBJ2-1, the V gene TRBV4-3; 9 bases are shared with TRBD2. The receptor's source is a person aged 18-65 years who received the Ad26.COV2.S COVID-19 vaccine or a placebo. CDR3: CASSQVAGEEGEQFF. In DNA form, the CDR3 reads TGCGCCAGCAGCCAAGTAGCGGGGGAGGAAGGTGAGCAGTTCTTC.